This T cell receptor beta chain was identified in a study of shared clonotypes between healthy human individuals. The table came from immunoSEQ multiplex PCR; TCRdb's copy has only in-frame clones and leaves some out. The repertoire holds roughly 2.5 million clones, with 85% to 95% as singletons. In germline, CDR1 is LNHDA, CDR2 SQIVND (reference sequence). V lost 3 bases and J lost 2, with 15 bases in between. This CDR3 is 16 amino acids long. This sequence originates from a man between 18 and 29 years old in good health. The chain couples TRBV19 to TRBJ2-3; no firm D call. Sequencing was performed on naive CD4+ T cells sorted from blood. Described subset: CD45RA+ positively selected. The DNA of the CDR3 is TGTGCCAGTAGTATTAGTCGCCTGGAGTACACAGATACGCAGTATTTT. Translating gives CASSISRLEYTDTQYF.